A single sample is the source of the 31 T cell receptor beta chains below, sequenced in a study of shared clonotypes between healthy human individuals. Using immunoSEQ multiplex PCR, the repertoire was profiled, and TCRdb retains in-frame clones only, with some absent. The profile shows about 2.3 million clones, roughly 90% of them singletons. Input material: naive CD4+ T cells from PBMCs. Sample subset: CD45RA+ positively selected. These TCRs come from a young man in good health. Some clones in this sample may be carry-over from other donors' samples.

V gene TRBV19 combines with J gene TRBJ1-5; no definite D call. CDR3 length: 18 amino acids. CDR1 is LNHDA and CDR2 is SQIVND in the germline V gene (reference sequence). The ends were cut back, 7 bases at V and 1 base at J, with 23 bases in the middle. CDR3 DNA: TGTGCCAGTACTAAGGGTGGGGTTGCTTCTTACAGCAATCAGCCCCAGCATTTT. It encodes CASTKGGVASYSNQPQHF.

The chain carries TRBV27 and TRBJ2-3, with 7 positions matching TRBD1. Trimming removed 5 bases from V and 2 bases from J; junction bases left unmatched: 10. This CDR3 has 16 amino acids. The germline V gene has CDR1 MNHEY and CDR2 SMNVEV (reference sequence). CDR3 region: CASSHKPGQHTDTQYF. CDR3 coding DNA: TGTGCCAGCAGTCATAAGCCGGGACAGCACACAGATACGCAGTATTTT.

The chain joins TRBV7-8 to TRBJ2-1; the match to TRBD1 covers 8 bases. The CDR3 has 16 residues. Looked up from germline, CDR1 is SGHVS and CDR2 is FQNEAQ. V trimming: 4 bases; J trimming: 7 bases; junction bases outside the gene matches: 12. CDR3: CASSSAPDRGSNEQFF. The CDR3 DNA sequence: TGTGCCAGCAGCTCCGCCCCCGACAGGGGAAGTAATGAGCAGTTCTTC.

This clone was observed a single time. The CDR3 protein is CASRGGSLYYGYTF. For the CDR3, the DNA is TGTGCCAGCAGAGGGGGCAGCCTATACTATGGCTACACCTTC. The V gene is TRBV6-5, the J gene TRBJ1-2, with 7 bases identical to TRBD1. Germline V gene sequence: CDR1 MNHEY, CDR2 SVGAGI. This CDR3 comprises 14 residues. J gave up 3 bases and V 6 bases, and 7 bases lay outside the gene matches.

CDR3 sequence (DNA): TGTGCCAGCAGTTTATTCGTGGGGTTCACTGAAGCTTTCTTT. Translated, it gives CASSLFVGFTEAFF. J is TRBJ1-1 and V is TRBV28; D is uncertain. Per germline, CDR1 MDHEN and CDR2 SYDVKM. The length of the CDR3 is 14 residues. V lost 1 base to trimming and J lost 4 bases, with 10 bases between them. The full variable domain, rest sourced from reference TRBV28 and TRBJ1-1, is DVKVTQSSRYLVKRTGEKVFLECVQDMDHENMFWYRQDPGLGLRLIYFSYDVKMKEKGDIPEGYSVSREKKERFSLILESASTNQTSMYLCASSLFVGFTEAFFGQGTRLTVV.

This chain connects TRBV28 to TRBJ1-1; D gene unclear. V was clipped by 8 bases and J by 4 bases, with 23 bases between them. Germline lookup yields CDR1 MDHEN and CDR2 SYDVKM. The CDR3 is 16 amino acids. In DNA form, the CDR3 reads TGTGCCAGCTGTGGTTCGGTGTACGAGGTCGGCACTGAAGCTTTCTTT. This gives the protein CASCGSVYEVGTEAFF.

The rearrangement links TRBV9 to TRBJ2-7; 11 bases match TRBD1. The CDR3 is 16 amino acids. Germline V CDR1 and CDR2: SGDLS, YYNGEE. The V gene end was trimmed by 0 bases and the J gene end by 3 bases; junction bases not matched to a gene: 5. CDR3 amino acids: CASSVEGTGGYYEQYF. The CDR3 DNA reads as TGTGCCAGCAGCGTAGAAGGGACAGGGGGGTACTACGAGCAGTACTTC.

V gene TRBV15 combines with J gene TRBJ2-2, with 11 bases aligning to TRBD2. The J segment lost 3 bases and the V segment lost 1 base, leaving 4 bases of the junction unmatched. The CDR3 totals 17 residues. CDR1 and CDR2 from the germline V gene are LNHNV and YYDKDF (reference sequence). The CDR3 coding sequence is TGTGCCACCAGCAGAGGAGTAGCGGGAGGGTACACCGGGGAGCTGTTTTTT. Translation: CATSRGVAGGYTGELFF. Drawing the rest from reference TRBV15 and TRBJ2-2, the complete variable domain is DAMVIQNPRYQVTQFGKPVTLSCSQTLNHNVMYWYQQKSSQAPKLLFHYYDKDFNNEADTPDNFQSRRPNTSFCFLDIRSPGLGDTAMYLCATSRGVAGGYTGELFFGEGSRLTVL.

J is TRBJ1-4 and V is TRBV5-1, with D perhaps TRBD1 (6 bases). The germline V gene encodes CDR1 SGHRS and CDR2 YFSETQ. The CDR3 spans 13 residues. Trimming stripped 4 bases from V and 8 bases from J, with 12 bases between. The CDR3 spells CASSVGHPEKLFF. Here the CDR3 DNA reads TGCGCCAGCAGCGTGGGACACCCGGAAAAACTGTTTTTT.

The chain has TRBV4-1 and TRBJ1-4, with D hard to call. With 6 bases removed from V and 8 bases from J, the gap between germline ends came to 16 bases. Germline V lookup: CDR1 MGHRA, CDR2 YSYEKL. The CDR3 consists of 14 residues. This chain's CDR3 is CASRQSPTREKLFF. DNA for the CDR3: TGCGCCAGCAGACAGAGTCCCACCCGGGAAAAACTGTTTTTT.

V usage is TRBV6-4 and J usage is TRBJ1-5; TRBD1 agrees at 10 bases. The V gene's germline CDR1 is MRHNA and CDR2 SNTAGT. Losses at the gene ends were 0 bases for V and 6 bases for J; bases not matched to a gene: 8. This CDR3 is 17 amino acids long. The CDR3 is CASSDSWDRGVCQPQHF. The CDR3 coding sequence is TGTGCCAGCAGTGACTCTTGGGACAGGGGTGTATGTCAGCCCCAGCATTTT.

This chain connects TRBV7-9 to TRBJ2-7; TRBD1 matches 8 bases. Germline V gene sequence: CDR1 SEHNR, CDR2 FQNEAQ (reference sequence). This CDR3 region has 15 residues. The V gene end was trimmed by 4 bases and the J gene end by 1 base; junction bases not matched to a gene: 6. In DNA form, the CDR3 reads TGTGCCAGCAGCTCGCCGGGACAGGTGTCCTACGAGCAGTACTTC. Translating it yields CASSSPGQVSYEQYF.

This sequence joins TRBV11-2 and TRBJ2-1; TRBD2 aligns across 9 bases. The V gene end was trimmed by 0 bases and the J gene end by 1 base; junction bases not matched to a gene: 13. The CDR3 is 20 residues long. Per the germline V gene, CDR1 is SGHAT and CDR2 is FQNNGV. CDR3 sequence (DNA): TGTGCCAGCAGCTTAGATCAGCTAGCGGGACTATATCCTTCCTACAATGAGCAGTTCTTC. As protein: CASSLDQLAGLYPSYNEQFF.

The chain uses TRBV6-1 and TRBJ2-5; D unresolved. V was cut by 1 base and J by 1 base, with 4 bases left in between. This CDR3 comprises 13 residues. Germline V lookup: CDR1 MNHNS, CDR2 SASEGT. The DNA of the CDR3 is TGTGCCAGCAGTGAAGGACCCCAAGAGACCCAGTACTTC. It is translated as CASSEGPQETQYF.

The chain couples TRBV9 to TRBJ2-1; D remains unclear. V lost 3 bases and J 4 bases, leaving 11 bases between the germline ends. Germline CDR1 SGDLS, CDR2 YYNGEE. The CDR3 is made up of 14 amino acids. CDR3 DNA sequence: TGTGCCAGCAGCGCAGTGTTGGAGTACAATGAGCAGTTCTTC. Protein product: CASSAVLEYNEQFF.

This clone showed up just once. The CDR3 bases are TGTGCCAGTAGTCCCAAACCAGCTAGCTACGAGCAGTACTTC. Its translation is CASSPKPASYEQYF. V gene TRBV19 combines with J gene TRBJ2-7; no reliable D call. The V gene's germline CDR1 is LNHDA and CDR2 SQIVND (reference sequence). The CDR3 covers 14 residues. V was pared by 5 bases and J by 3 bases, with 14 bases between.

The chain carries TRBV19 and TRBJ1-5; TRBD1 might be the D (5 bases). Germline CDR1 and CDR2: LNHDA and SQIVND (reference sequence). The V end was cut by 9 bases, the J end by 4 bases, with 19 bases between. The CDR3 is 15 amino acids. CDR3 DNA: TGTGCCAGCGCCCCGCCGGGACGGTTAAATCAGCCCCAGCATTTT. The encoded protein is CASAPPGRLNQPQHF.

This chain uses TRBV28 with TRBJ2-7; 7 bases align to TRBD1. Germline assignment: CDR1 MDHEN and CDR2 SYDVKM. Unmatched junction bases numbered 5, after V lost 4 bases and J lost 2 bases. The CDR3 covers 14 residues. CDR3 in DNA: TGTGCCAGCAGTTACCCAGGGGGAGCCTACGAGCAGTACTTC. This codes for CASSYPGGAYEQYF.

V gene TRBV5-1 combines with J gene TRBJ1-2; tentatively, D is TRBD1 (5 bases). There are 14 residues in the CDR3. V was cut by 0 bases and J by 8 bases, with 14 bases left in between. Germline V gene lookup returns CDR1 SGHRS and CDR2 YFSETQ. CDR3 bases: TGCGCCAGCAGCTTGGACCAGGGTTGGCGCGGCTACACCTTC. Residues: CASSLDQGWRGYTF.

The chain links TRBV5-1 to TRBJ2-7; D unclear. Trimming removed 7 bases at V and 6 bases at J, with 20 bases between. This CDR3 contains 14 residues. Germline lookup yields CDR1 SGHRS and CDR2 YFSETQ. The CDR3 nucleotides are TGCGCCAGCCGAGTGGAAGCCTTGATTACCGAGCAGTACTTC. Protein: CASRVEALITEQYF.

The CDR3 region has the DNA TGTGCCAGCAGCTTAGCAGGGACAGTTTACAATGAGCAGTTCTTC. Protein sequence: CASSLAGTVYNEQFF. The gene calls are TRBV7-9 and TRBJ2-1; 7 positions agree with TRBD1. The germline gives CDR1 SEHNR, CDR2 FQNEAQ (reference sequence). The CDR3 is made up of 15 amino acids. V gave up 0 bases and J gave up 4 bases; unmatched junction bases: 3.

The rearrangement links TRBV15 to TRBJ1-1; tentatively, D is TRBD1 (5 bases). This CDR3 has 13 amino acids. The germline V gene encodes CDR1 LNHNV and CDR2 YYDKDF (reference sequence). The V end lost 0 bases, the J end lost 7 bases, and 9 bases lay between the germline ends. The CDR3 region has the DNA TGTGCCACCAGCAGAGATAGACAGTTTGAAGCTTTCTTT. Translating it yields CATSRDRQFEAFF. Full variable domain (rest looked up from reference TRBV15 and TRBJ1-1): DAMVIQNPRYQVTQFGKPVTLSCSQTLNHNVMYWYQQKSSQAPKLLFHYYDKDFNNEADTPDNFQSRRPNTSFCFLDIRSPGLGDTAMYLCATSRDRQFEAFFGQGTRLTVV.

A note on this clone: Different DNA sequences within this sample yield the same CDR3. CDR3 residues: CASSPTSGGRYGYTF. The DNA of the CDR3 is TGTGCCAGCAGCCCTACCTCGGGGGGACGGTATGGCTACACCTTC. The chain combines TRBV7-9 with TRBJ1-2, with a tentative D call TRBD1 (5 bases). CDR3 length: 15 amino acids. Trimming took 5 bases from V and 5 from J, leaving 18 bases between them. Germline lookup yields CDR1 SEHNR and CDR2 FQNEAQ (reference sequence). The variable domain in full, with the rest retrieved from reference TRBV7-9 and TRBJ1-2, is DTGVSQNPRHKITKRGQNVTFRCDPISEHNRLYWYRQTLGQGPEFLTYFQNEAQLEKSRLLSDRFSAERPKGSFSTLEIQRTEQGDSAMYLCASSPTSGGRYGYTFGSGTRLTVV.

The chain links TRBV28 to TRBJ1-3; no firm D call. CDR1 and CDR2 (germline): MDHEN, SYDVKM. Trimming took 7 bases from V and 3 from J, leaving 13 bases between them. The CDR3 spans 14 residues. The CDR3, as DNA: TGTGCCAGCAAGGGCGCGCGGGATGGAAACACCATATATTTT. Translated, it gives CASKGARDGNTIYF.

V gene TRBV5-4 combines with J gene TRBJ2-1; TRBD1 agrees at 9 bases. J gave up 11 bases and V 6 bases, and 9 bases lay outside the gene matches. Per germline, CDR1 SGHNT and CDR2 YYREEE (reference sequence). The CDR3 length is 13 residues. The CDR3 is CASKGQGDFKQFF. CDR3 coding DNA: TGTGCCAGCAAGGGACAGGGAGATTTTAAGCAGTTCTTC.

The rearrangement joins TRBV15 to TRBJ2-3; D not certain. Germline assignment: CDR1 LNHNV and CDR2 YYDKDF (reference sequence). CDR3 length: 14 amino acids. The V end was cut by 1 base, the J end by 9 bases, with 14 bases between. The CDR3 spells CATSRARTDGTQYF. CDR3 DNA sequence: TGTGCCACCAGCAGAGCAAGGACGGACGGCACGCAGTATTTT.

Of note for this clone: This sample includes further DNA sequences coding for the same CDR3. The V call is TRBV2, the J call TRBJ2-1, with 10 bases fitting TRBD2. Germline CDR1 reads SNHLY; CDR2 reads FYNNEI. J was trimmed by 4 bases and V by 6 bases; bases with no gene match: 0. The CDR3 totals 13 residues. The CDR3 loop reads CASRTSGYNEQFF. The CDR3 nucleotides read TGTGCCAGCAGGACTAGCGGGTACAATGAGCAGTTCTTC.

The chain combines TRBV18 with TRBJ2-6, with 10 positions matching TRBD1. Germline CDR1 and CDR2: KGHSH and LQKENI. V lost 3 bases, J lost 2 bases, and 7 bases stayed unmatched. The CDR3 runs to 18 residues. The CDR3 DNA is TGTGCCAGCTCACCGACAGGGGGCCCTGGCACTGGGGCCAACGTCCTGACTTTC. This sequence encodes CASSPTGGPGTGANVLTF.

J is TRBJ1-4 and V is TRBV9; 7 bases line up with TRBD1. V was pared by 2 bases and J by 7 bases, with 8 bases of the junction left unmatched. Germline lookup yields CDR1 SGDLS and CDR2 YYNGEE. The CDR3 runs to 15 residues. CDR3 DNA: TGTGCCAGCAGCGTTCGGGCAGGGGGTGGTGAAAAACTGTTTTTT. Amino acids: CASSVRAGGGEKLFF.

V usage is TRBV7-9 and J usage is TRBJ2-1; D unresolved. The CDR3 sequence is 14 residues long. Trimming cost V 3 bases and J 4 bases, with 10 bases left between them. Germline-derived CDR1 and CDR2 are SEHNR and FQNEAQ (reference sequence). CDR3 sequence: CASSLDQPYNEQFF. CDR3 in DNA: TGTGCCAGCAGCTTGGACCAACCTTACAATGAGCAGTTCTTC.

The chain recombines TRBV14 with TRBJ2-1; perhaps TRBD1 as D (6 bases). The germline V and J ends were trimmed by 0 bases and 7 bases, with 13 bases remaining between them. The CDR3 has 15 residues. Germline loops: CDR1 SGHDN, CDR2 FVKESK. The CDR3 sequence is CASSQEVGARNEQFF. The CDR3, as DNA: TGTGCCAGCAGCCAAGAAGTGGGGGCTCGGAATGAGCAGTTCTTC.